The 29 T cell receptor beta chains reported below all come from one sample, sequenced in a study of CD8 T cells in Susac syndrome. Reverse transcription used roughly 0.45 to 1 ug RNA and random hexamers. TCRdb independently ran MiXCR on the immunoSEQ multiplex PCR reads; one entry per CDR3 protein. The sample carries around 190,000 distinct CDR3 sequences, approximately 95% recorded once. Sequencing was done on a sample of CD8+ T cells from PBMCs. Receptors originate from a human donor with multiple sclerosis.

The chain combines TRBV12-3 or TRBV12-4 with TRBJ2-1, with TRBD2 as a possible D gene (6 bases). V lost 6 bases and J 2 bases, leaving 11 bases between the germline ends. The CDR3 runs 14 residues. The DNA of the CDR3 is TGTGCCAGCAGCGGGGGTACCCCCTACAATGAGCAGTTCTTC. Translation gives CASSGGTPYNEQFF.

This chain connects TRBV10-2 to TRBJ1-5, with D unresolved. The germline gives CDR1 WSHSY, CDR2 SAAADI. This CDR3 is 13 amino acids long. V lost 3 bases and J lost 14, with 17 bases in between. CDR3 DNA: TGCGCCAGCAGTGAAACAACAGACTATCCCGAGCATTTT. Amino acids: CASSETTDYPEHF.

The chain couples TRBV29-1 to TRBJ2-1; weak D call: TRBD2 (5 bases). The V end was cut by 5 bases, the J end by 10 bases, with 12 bases between. From germline, CDR1 is SQVTM and CDR2 ANQGSEA. The CDR3 totals 11 residues. The CDR3 DNA is TGCAGCGTTTTACTAGGGTACGAGCAGTTCTTC. Translation: CSVLLGYEQFF.

The chain combines TRBV13 with TRBJ2-5, with D uncertain. Trimming took off 0 bases at V and 2 bases at J, with 10 bases between the two ends. The CDR3 extends over 15 amino acids. Germline V CDR1 and CDR2: PRHDT, FYEKMQ (reference sequence). The CDR3 region is CASSLGGDIQETQYF. The CDR3 DNA is TGTGCCAGCAGCTTAGGGGGCGATATACAAGAGACCCAGTACTTC.

This clonotype was seen a single time. The chain links TRBV6-4 to TRBJ1-2; D remains ambiguous. V was trimmed by 0 bases and J by 7 bases, leaving 9 bases between them. The CDR3 length is 13 residues. Germline V gene sequence: CDR1 MRHNA, CDR2 SNTAGT. The DNA for the CDR3 is TGTGCCAGCAGTGACTCTCGTGTAGGTGGCTACACCTTC. It is translated as CASSDSRVGGYTF.

V gene TRBV7-9 combines with J gene TRBJ1-1; D not resolved. V was cut by 5 bases and J by 3 bases, with 10 bases left in between. Per germline, CDR1 SEHNR and CDR2 FQNEAQ (reference sequence). This CDR3 spans 13 amino acids. CDR3 region: CASSDGRDTEAFF. CDR3 nucleotides: TGTGCCAGCAGCGACGGCCGGGACACTGAAGCTTTCTTT.

The chain's CDR3 is CAISDGASREQYF. The CDR3 nucleotides read TGTGCCATCAGTGACGGGGCCTCGCGCGAGCAGTACTTC. The genes are TRBV10-3 and TRBJ2-7; D might be TRBD1 or TRBD2, each matching 5 bases. V shed 3 bases and J shed 6 bases, with 12 bases lying between them. From germline, CDR1 is ENHRY and CDR2 SYGVKD. This CDR3 contains 13 residues.

The gene calls are TRBV27 and TRBJ2-3, with D uncertain. V was pared by 6 bases and J by 1 base, with 14 bases between. In germline, CDR1 is MNHEY, CDR2 SMNVEV (reference sequence). The CDR3 runs to 15 residues. CDR3 amino acids: CASRVYLRGTDTQYF. The CDR3 region has the DNA TGTGCCAGCAGGGTATATCTTCGCGGCACAGATACGCAGTATTTT.

This chain uses TRBV20-1 with TRBJ2-1; 8 bases match TRBD1. After removal of 6 bases from V and 3 bases from J, the junction contained 16 bases not matched to a gene. The CDR3 has 17 residues. The germline gives CDR1 DFQATT, CDR2 SNEGSKA (reference sequence). The CDR3 is CSANRQGRKLSYNEQFF. The CDR3 region has the DNA TGCAGTGCGAATCGACAGGGGCGGAAACTCAGCTACAATGAGCAGTTCTTC.

This rearrangement joins TRBV28 to TRBJ2-1; no definite D call. CDR1 is MDHEN and CDR2 is SYDVKM in the germline V gene. There are 15 residues in the CDR3. The V gene lost 7 bases and the J gene lost 5 bases, with 18 bases spanning the gap. Here the CDR3 reads CASTFSDLVNNEQFF. As DNA, the CDR3 is TGTGCCAGCACTTTTTCCGACCTAGTGAACAATGAGCAGTTCTTC.

The gene calls are TRBV11-2 and TRBJ2-1, with TRBD2 matching 9 bases. The V gene end was trimmed by 4 bases and the J gene end by 10 bases; junction bases not matched to a gene: 5. The germline V gene has CDR1 SGHAT and CDR2 FQNNGV. CDR3 length equals 13 residues. Written as DNA, the CDR3 is TGTGCCAGCAGCTCGGGACTAGCTGTCGAGCAGTTCTTC. This codes for CASSSGLAVEQFF. Supplemented by reference TRBV11-2 and TRBJ2-1, the full variable domain reads EAGVAQSPRYKIIEKRQSVAFWCNPISGHATLYWYQQILGQGPKLLIQFQNNGVVDDSQLPKDRFSAERLKGVDSTLKIQPAKLEDSAVYLCASSSGLAVEQFFGPGTRLTVL.

The chain carries TRBV15 and TRBJ2-3; D may be TRBD2 (5 bases). Germline CDR1 reads LNHNV; CDR2 reads YYDKDF (reference sequence). The CDR3 sequence is 15 residues long. V was clipped by 7 bases and J by 0 bases, with 14 bases between them. The CDR3 DNA reads as TGTGCCACCACGGAGCGGAGAACTAGCACAGATACGCAGTATTTT. Translation gives CATTERRTSTDTQYF. Full variable domain (outside the CDR3, taken from reference TRBV15 and TRBJ2-3): DAMVIQNPRYQVTQFGKPVTLSCSQTLNHNVMYWYQQKSSQAPKLLFHYYDKDFNNEADTPDNFQSRRPNTSFCFLDIRSPGLGDTAMYLCATTERRTSTDTQYFGPGTRLTVL.

The V call is TRBV20-1, the J call TRBJ2-5; 8 bases line up with TRBD2. With 1 base clipped from V and 4 bases from J, the junction kept 11 bases outside the gene matches. The length of the CDR3 is 16 residues. The germline V gene encodes CDR1 DFQATT and CDR2 SNEGSKA (reference sequence). CDR3 region: CSARVMGSGGGETQYF. The CDR3 bases are TGCAGTGCTAGAGTGATGGGGAGCGGGGGCGGAGAGACCCAGTACTTC.

The CDR3 bases are TGCAGTGCTGCCCCTGGCGGGGGCCTCTACGAGCAGTACTTC. Protein sequence: CSAAPGGGLYEQYF. This rearrangement joins TRBV20-1 to TRBJ2-7; TRBD2 is a possible D gene (7 bases). The CDR3 is made up of 14 amino acids. Trimming took 5 bases from V and 3 from J, leaving 17 bases between them. Looked up from germline, CDR1 is DFQATT and CDR2 is SNEGSKA (reference sequence).

The genes are TRBV2 and TRBJ2-3; TRBD2 matches 11 bases. The germline V gene has CDR1 SNHLY and CDR2 FYNNEI. The CDR3 sequence is 17 residues long. V lost 4 bases, J lost 3 bases, and 9 bases stayed unmatched. The CDR3 nucleotides read TGTGCCAGCAGTGGAGCGGGACTAGCGGACCATACAGATACGCAGTATTTT. The encoded protein is CASSGAGLADHTDTQYF.

This chain joins TRBV15 and TRBJ2-1, with 9 bases lining up with TRBD1. CDR1 and CDR2 (germline): LNHNV, YYDKDF (reference sequence). The V and J ends lost 3 bases and 6 bases, in that order; junction bases with no gene match: 6. This CDR3 region has 15 residues. This CDR3 is CATSSHRGLINEQFF. The CDR3 DNA reads TGTGCCACCAGCAGCCACAGGGGGCTTATCAATGAGCAGTTCTTC. The variable domain in full, completed from reference TRBV15 and TRBJ2-1, reads DAMVIQNPRYQVTQFGKPVTLSCSQTLNHNVMYWYQQKSSQAPKLLFHYYDKDFNNEADTPDNFQSRRPNTSFCFLDIRSPGLGDTAMYLCATSSHRGLINEQFFGPGTRLTVL.

The chain links TRBV29-1 to TRBJ2-1; 11 positions match TRBD1. V gave up 3 bases and J gave up 7 bases; unmatched junction bases: 17. CDR3 length: 18 amino acids. Germline assignment: CDR1 SQVTM and CDR2 ANQGSEA. CDR3 sequence reads: CSVDIWGLDRGHGNEQFF. CDR3 nucleotide sequence: TGCAGCGTTGATATTTGGGGACTGGACAGGGGGCATGGGAATGAGCAGTTCTTC.

As regards this clonotype: Since no conserved phenylalanine or tryptophan closes the CDR3, a read error is the likely cause. The genes are TRBV30 and TRBJ1-5; D is ambiguous. V shed 2 bases and J shed 0 bases, with 8 bases lying between them. CDR3 length: 14 amino acids. Germline-derived CDR1 and CDR2 are GTSNPN and SVGIG (reference sequence). Here the CDR3 reads CAWSTVGSNQPQHV. As DNA, the CDR3 is TGTGCCTGGAGTACCGTCGGTAGCAATCAGCCCCAGCATGTT.

The chain carries TRBV7-6 and TRBJ1-1, with TRBD1 as a possible D gene (5 bases). The CDR3 has 14 residues. Germline assignment: CDR1 SGHVS and CDR2 FNYEAQ. Trimming stripped 2 bases from V and 2 bases from J, with 9 bases between. Here the CDR3 DNA reads TGTGCCAGCAGCTTAAGAGGGACCAACACTGAAGCTTTCTTT. Protein: CASSLRGTNTEAFF.

The chain is built from TRBV27 and TRBJ2-7; D is possibly TRBD1 or TRBD2 (5 bases each). Trimming cost V 2 bases and J 5 bases, with 13 bases left between them. CDR1 MNHEY and CDR2 SMNVEV come from the germline V gene (reference sequence). CDR3 length: 14 residues. The DNA for the CDR3 is TGTGCCAGCAGTTTAGGAACTGAGGGGAACGAGCAGTACTTC. It is translated as CASSLGTEGNEQYF.

The V gene is TRBV12-3 or TRBV12-4, the J gene TRBJ1-5; D possibly corresponds to TRBD1 (5 bases). This CDR3 region has 14 residues. The germline V and J ends were trimmed by 1 base and 4 bases, with 8 bases remaining between them. The CDR3 DNA is TGTGCCAGCAGTTTAGGACAGTTTAATCAGCCCCAGCATTTT. Protein sequence: CASSLGQFNQPQHF.

V is TRBV21-1 and J is TRBJ2-7; TRBD2 was called by the table and not checked on the DNA. TRBV21-1 is given as a pseudogene. The CDR3 loop spans 19 amino acids. The CDR3 spells CASSTSDPGTSGGACEQYF. Written as DNA, the CDR3 is TGTGCCAGCAGCACCTCAGACCCCGGGACTAGCGGGGGGGCTTGCGAGCAGTACTTC.

This clonotype was counted a few times. The V gene is TRBV11-2, the J gene TRBJ1-1; D remains ambiguous. V lost 3 bases and J lost 3, with 5 bases in between. CDR1 is SGHAT, CDR2 FQNNGV, per germline. CDR3 length equals 12 residues. In nucleotides, the CDR3 is TGTGCCAGCAGCTTCGGAGACACTGAAGCTTTCTTT. Translation gives CASSFGDTEAFF.

V and J are TRBV14 and TRBJ2-1, with TRBD1 matching 9 bases. Per germline, CDR1 SGHDN and CDR2 FVKESK. V lost 1 base to trimming and J lost 8 bases; unmatched junction nucleotides: 6. This CDR3 contains 15 residues. The DNA of the CDR3 is TGTGCCAGCAGCCAAGGGACAGGGGAATGGGATGAGCAGTTCTTC. It encodes CASSQGTGEWDEQFF. The full variable domain, in which reference TRBV14 and TRBJ2-1 provide the parts outside the CDR3, is EAGVTQFPSHSVIEKGQTVTLRCDPISGHDNLYWYRRVMGKEIKFLLHFVKESKQDESGMPNNRFLAERTGGTYSTLKVQPAELEDSGVYFCASSQGTGEWDEQFFGPGTRLTVL.

This rearrangement joins TRBV9 to TRBJ2-5, with 8 bases fitting TRBD2. J gave up 9 bases and V 0 bases, and 10 bases lay outside the gene matches. CDR3 length equals 15 residues. Germline V lookup: CDR1 SGDLS, CDR2 YYNGEE. In DNA form, the CDR3 reads TGTGCCAGCAGCGTAGATGACGGGGGGGCCGCGGCCCAGTACTTC. Protein: CASSVDDGGAAAQYF.

In DNA form, the CDR3 reads TGTGCCAGCACCCCGGCAGGACAGGGCTACTATGGCTACACCTTC. Its protein product is CASTPAGQGYYGYTF. The chain employs TRBV27 and TRBJ1-2; 8 bases are shared with TRBD1. The CDR3 sequence is 15 residues long. Per germline, CDR1 MNHEY and CDR2 SMNVEV (reference sequence). J gave up 3 bases and V 7 bases, and 10 bases lay outside the gene matches.

The CDR3 here is CASSLNSAMNTEAFF. In nucleotides, the CDR3 is TGTGCCAGCAGCCTCAACTCGGCAATGAACACTGAAGCTTTCTTT. The chain employs TRBV9 and TRBJ1-1; D not certain. The CDR3 sequence is 15 residues long. The germline V gene encodes CDR1 SGDLS and CDR2 YYNGEE. V gave up 4 bases and J gave up 0 bases, with 13 bases separating them.

The chain couples TRBV2 to TRBJ2-7, with TRBD2 matching 8 bases. With V trimmed by 0 bases and J by 4 bases, 2 bases remained unmatched. The germline CDR1 and CDR2 sequences are SNHLY and FYNNEI. The CDR3 contains 14 residues. The CDR3, as DNA: TGTGCCAGCAGTGAAGCAAGCGGGGGATACGAGCAGTACTTC. Translation gives CASSEASGGYEQYF.

The rearrangement uses TRBV28 and TRBJ2-6, with 7 bases that match TRBD1. V trimming: 2 bases; J trimming: 4 bases; junction bases outside the gene matches: 2. CDR1 and CDR2 (germline): MDHEN, SYDVKM. The CDR3 has 15 amino acids. CDR3 amino acids: CASSLTGVGANVLTF. The CDR3 coding sequence is TGTGCCAGCAGTTTAACAGGGGTCGGGGCCAACGTCCTGACTTTC.